The next 25 T cell receptor beta chains were all read from a single sample in a study of cytomegalovirus exposure and HLA in healthy donors. PCR primers comprised 60 Vbeta and 13 Jbeta primers. Generated by immunoSEQ multiplex PCR, the TCRdb table keeps only in-frame clones and is missing some. The table has about 130,000 clones, roughly 84% seen once. Sequenced: PBMCs. These receptors were taken from a man aged 50 or older in good health and CMV-seronegative.

The V gene is TRBV7-9, the J gene TRBJ1-4; a weak D match, TRBD1 (5 bases). CDR1 and CDR2 (germline): SEHNR, FQNEAQ (reference sequence). Deletions cut 5 bases from V and 7 bases from J, with 11 bases between. CDR3 length equals 13 residues. The CDR3 loop is CASSTRQSEKLFF. DNA for the CDR3: TGTGCCAGCAGCACCAGACAGTCTGAAAAACTGTTTTTT.

The J gene is TRBJ2-7, the V gene TRBV4-1; D is perhaps TRBD2 (6 bases). This CDR3 region has 14 residues. The germline V gene encodes CDR1 MGHRA and CDR2 YSYEKL. V shed 2 bases and J shed 0 bases, with 8 bases lying between them. The CDR3 nucleotides read TGCGCCAGCAGCCAAACCGGGAGCTCCTACGAGCAGTACTTC. As protein: CASSQTGSSYEQYF.

The V call is TRBV13, the J call TRBJ1-2, with D perhaps TRBD1 (6 bases). This CDR3 spans 12 amino acids. Germline V gene sequence: CDR1 PRHDT, CDR2 FYEKMQ (reference sequence). V lost 5 bases to trimming and J lost 5 bases, with 9 bases between them. CDR3 protein: CASSRQEYGYTF. For the CDR3, the DNA is TGTGCCAGCAGCCGACAGGAGTATGGCTACACCTTC.

The chain links TRBV2 to TRBJ2-7, with 8 bases lining up with TRBD1. Germline V gene lookup returns CDR1 SNHLY and CDR2 FYNNEI. The CDR3 totals 14 residues. Trimming took 8 bases from V and 1 from J; bases not matched to a gene: 7. CDR3 sequence (DNA): TGTGCCAGCGCTGGACAGGGAGTTTCCTACGAGCAGTACTTC. Translating it yields CASAGQGVSYEQYF.

V is TRBV9 and J is TRBJ2-1; perhaps TRBD2 as D (7 bases). The germline CDR1 and CDR2 sequences are SGDLS and YYNGEE. Trimming left V 4 bases short and J 3 bases short, with 17 bases between. This CDR3 contains 16 residues. The CDR3 sequence: CASSRPGGGDYNEQFF. CDR3 sequence (DNA): TGTGCCAGCAGCCGCCCGGGGGGCGGGGACTACAATGAGCAGTTCTTC.

The gene calls are TRBV5-1 and TRBJ2-3, with TRBD1 identical over 7 bases. This CDR3 comprises 15 residues. With 0 bases clipped from V and 5 bases from J, the junction kept 6 bases outside the gene matches. Per germline, CDR1 SGHRS and CDR2 YFSETQ. In nucleotides, the CDR3 is TGCGCCAGCAGCTTGGCGGACAGGATTTTAGATACGCAGTATTTT. Protein product: CASSLADRILDTQYF.

The rearrangement links TRBV2 to TRBJ1-3; D remains ambiguous. CDR3 length: 13 residues. Trimming left V 6 bases short and J 4 bases short, with 10 bases between. Germline lookup yields CDR1 SNHLY and CDR2 FYNNEI. CDR3 sequence (DNA): TGTGCCAGCAGGTTCGGGGAAGGAAACACCATATATTTT. The encoded protein is CASRFGEGNTIYF.

The rearrangement joins TRBV19 to TRBJ2-7, with D possibly matching TRBD1 (5 bases). The CDR3 runs to 14 residues. Germline CDR1 reads LNHDA; CDR2 reads SQIVND (reference sequence). Deletions cut 3 bases from V and 2 bases from J, with 11 bases between. The CDR3 spells CASSMAGFTYEQYF. The CDR3, as DNA: TGTGCCAGTAGTATGGCAGGGTTCACCTACGAGCAGTACTTC.

The sample holds a few counts of this clone. The J gene is TRBJ1-2, the V gene TRBV27; D gene unclear. Trimming took 4 bases from V and 6 from J, leaving 12 bases between them. This CDR3 has 13 residues. Germline lookup yields CDR1 MNHEY and CDR2 SMNVEV (reference sequence). This CDR3 is CASSSLSRNGYTF. The CDR3, as DNA: TGTGCCAGCAGTTCCCTTTCCAGGAATGGCTACACCTTC.

The chain couples TRBV9 to TRBJ2-1, with 9 bases identical to TRBD2. Germline V gives CDR1 SGDLS, CDR2 YYNGEE. J lost 8 bases, V lost 4 bases, and 13 bases had no gene match. There are 16 residues in the CDR3. CDR3 DNA sequence: TGTGCCAGCAGCCCAGGGGTAGCGGGAGCCTTGGATGAGCAGTTCTTC. Protein product: CASSPGVAGALDEQFF.

This chain connects TRBV30 to TRBJ1-1; D unresolved. The germline gives CDR1 GTSNPN, CDR2 SVGIG (reference sequence). V shed 3 bases and J shed 4 bases, with 15 bases lying between them. CDR3 size: 14 residues. CDR3 sequence reads: CAWSLGGVITEAFF. DNA of the CDR3: TGTGCCTGGAGCCTAGGCGGGGTCATCACTGAAGCTTTCTTT.

J is TRBJ1-5 and V is TRBV30; 7 nucleotides line up with TRBD1. This CDR3 region has 12 residues. J lost 3 bases, V lost 8 bases, and 4 bases had no gene match. From germline, CDR1 is GTSNPN and CDR2 SVGIG (reference sequence). This CDR3 reads CATGDFNQPQHF. The CDR3 DNA reads as TGTGCCACAGGGGATTTCAATCAGCCCCAGCATTTT.

V and J are TRBV19 and TRBJ2-7, with 8 bases fitting TRBD2. This CDR3 is built from 13 residues. With V trimmed by 5 bases and J by 6 bases, 6 bases remained unmatched. CDR1 and CDR2 (germline): LNHDA, SQIVND (reference sequence). CDR3 in DNA: TGTGCCAGTAGTCGGGGGGGTAGTAGCGAGCAGTACTTC. Residues: CASSRGGSSEQYF.

The chain has TRBV5-4 and TRBJ2-2, with 13 bases identical to TRBD2. With 4 bases clipped from V and 4 bases from J, the junction kept 7 bases outside the gene matches. Germline CDR1 reads SGHNT; CDR2 reads YYREEE (reference sequence). CDR3 size: 17 residues. CDR3 nucleotides: TGTGCCAGCAGCACCCGACTAGCGGGGGGCATCACCGGGGAGCTGTTTTTT. This translates into CASSTRLAGGITGELFF.

This clone has only one observation. The rearrangement joins TRBV5-1 to TRBJ2-6; 11 bases agree with TRBD2. V shed 4 bases and J 0 bases; nucleotides not matched to a gene: 6. The CDR3 length is 18 residues. Germline values: CDR1 SGHRS, CDR2 YFSETQ. CDR3 sequence: CASSQTSGGTSGANVLTF. DNA for the CDR3: TGCGCCAGCAGCCAAACTAGCGGGGGCACCTCTGGGGCCAACGTCCTGACTTTC.

The rearrangement links TRBV4-3 to TRBJ2-5; 9 positions match TRBD2. CDR1 is LGHNA, CDR2 YSLEER, per germline. V shed 1 base, J shed 5 bases, and the junction held 11 bases outside the gene matches. This CDR3 is built from 17 residues. This CDR3 is CASSQGIGGGAMETQYF. For the CDR3, the DNA is TGCGCCAGCAGCCAAGGAATAGGCGGGGGGGCTATGGAGACCCAGTACTTC.

The genes are TRBV9 and TRBJ2-3; TRBD2 might be the D (6 bases). Germline V lookup: CDR1 SGDLS, CDR2 YYNGEE. The CDR3 is 14 amino acids. Trimming stripped 3 bases from V and 2 bases from J, with 10 bases between. The CDR3 reads CASSAGLHTDTQYF. The CDR3, as DNA: TGTGCCAGCAGCGCTGGACTACACACAGATACGCAGTATTTT.

The V call is TRBV18, the J call TRBJ2-5; 10 positions match TRBD2. The junction had 9 bases not matched to a gene; V was cut back by 3 bases and J by 5 bases. Germline assignment: CDR1 KGHSH and CDR2 LQKENI. The CDR3 has 16 residues. The CDR3 DNA follows: TGTGCCAGCTCACCCACCAGCGGGGGGGCGAGTGAGACCCAGTACTTC. Its protein product is CASSPTSGGASETQYF.

This clone appeared once. The chain recombines TRBV27 with TRBJ2-5; the D gene is possibly TRBD1 (5 bases). The germline V gene has CDR1 MNHEY and CDR2 SMNVEV (reference sequence). Trimming cost V 5 bases and J 1 base, with 14 bases left between them. This CDR3 is 15 amino acids long. DNA of the CDR3: TGTGCCAGCAGTCTTCTTGGGGCGGCCCAAGAGACCCAGTACTTC. Protein: CASSLLGAAQETQYF.

The chain has TRBV28 and TRBJ2-7, with a possible D match to TRBD1 (6 bases). The V and J ends lost 8 bases and 2 bases respectively, with 16 bases between them. The germline CDR1 and CDR2 sequences are MDHEN and SYDVKM. CDR3 length equals 14 residues. CDR3 DNA: TGTGCCAGCGGTCCAGGGACAAGGACCTACGAGCAGTACTTC. Its protein product is CASGPGTRTYEQYF.

This chain links TRBV2 with TRBJ1-5; tentatively, D is TRBD1 (5 bases). Deletions cut 6 bases from V and 7 bases from J, with 13 bases between. Germline V lookup: CDR1 SNHLY, CDR2 FYNNEI. The CDR3 is 13 amino acids. CDR3 region: CASRPRGGQPQHF. CDR3 bases: TGTGCCAGCAGACCCCGGGGGGGACAGCCCCAGCATTTT.

The chain recombines TRBV2 with TRBJ1-5; no definite D call. Trimming removed 2 bases from V and 2 bases from J, with 7 bases in between. The CDR3 loop spans 14 amino acids. Germline CDR1 reads SNHLY; CDR2 reads FYNNEI. CDR3 nucleotide sequence: TGTGCCAGCAGTGAATTTACAGGCAATCAGCCCCAGCATTTT. Its translation is CASSEFTGNQPQHF.

As DNA, the CDR3 is TGTGCCAGCAACCAGCGGGGGGGCTCCTACAATGAGCAGTTCTTC. This codes for CASNQRGGSYNEQFF. This rearrangement joins TRBV13 to TRBJ2-1, with 10 nucleotides matching TRBD2. This CDR3 has 15 residues. V trimming: 7 bases; J trimming: 0 bases; junction bases outside the gene matches: 3. Germline-derived CDR1 and CDR2 are PRHDT and FYEKMQ (reference sequence).

This chain uses TRBV5-1 with TRBJ2-1; 7 positions agree with TRBD1. V lost 4 bases and J lost 10; bases outside the gene matches: 11. CDR1 and CDR2 from the germline V gene are SGHRS and YFSETQ. The CDR3 spans 14 residues. CDR3 bases: TGCGCCAGCAGCCACTCACAGGGGCCGGGGGAGCAGTTCTTC. It is translated as CASSHSQGPGEQFF.

The J gene is TRBJ2-2, the V gene TRBV6-5; D uncertain. Germline CDR1 is MNHEY and CDR2 is SVGAGI. V lost 2 bases, J lost 4 bases, and 14 bases lay in between. The length of the CDR3 is 16 residues. The CDR3 bases are TGTGCCAGCAGTTACCATGACACCCCTGGCACCGGGGAGCTGTTTTTT. It specifies CASSYHDTPGTGELFF.